Shown below are 2 T cell receptor beta chains from a single sample sequenced in a study of CD4 T cells in relation to SARS-CoV-2 and coronaviruses. The unexposed donors gave CD4+ T cells in 2011-2018, prior to COVID-19. Isolation of CD4+ T cells took place after roughly nine days in culture. Using immunoSEQ multiplex PCR, the repertoire was profiled, and TCRdb retains in-frame clones only, with some absent. This sample has approximately 20,000 clones, with around two thirds found just once. Their antigens are not known. Material for sequencing was CD4+ T cells from PBMCs, cultured in vitro. These receptors were obtained from a human donor in good health.

The chain uses TRBV6-1 and TRBJ1-5, with D tentatively TRBD1 (6 bases). Germline CDR1 reads MNHNS; CDR2 reads SASEGT. V gave up 2 bases and J gave up 4 bases, with 15 bases separating them. CDR3 length equals 16 residues. For the CDR3, the DNA is TGTGCCAGCAGTGAATTACGGCACAGGGTGAATCAGCCCCAGCATTTT. Protein: CASSELRHRVNQPQHF.

This clone was counted a few times. V gene TRBV5-1 combines with J gene TRBJ1-1; the D gene is possibly TRBD1 (5 bases). Germline assignment: CDR1 SGHRS and CDR2 YFSETQ. The V and J ends lost 4 bases and 2 bases respectively, with 15 bases between them. This CDR3 has 15 residues. DNA for the CDR3: TGCGCCAGCAGCGGGCCGGACATAATTAACACTGAAGCTTTCTTT. Protein: CASSGPDIINTEAFF.